This TCR beta chain was sequenced in a study of shared clonotypes between healthy human individuals (dated by TCRdb to the early 2020s). Turning to the overall study: Two women and a few men aged 18 to 49 years were included in the cohort. For each donor, CD4 naive and CD4 memory were each run on three plates, CD8 naive on two plates, and CD8 memory on one plate. To estimate repertoire size and how much clonotypes are shared between individuals, the study performed deep sequencing of blood TCR repertoires from about five healthy adults. To increase sequencing depth and limit assay-specific biases, different laboratories used diverse techniques to prepare libraries and sequence TCR repertoires. Leukapheresis yielded between about 0.9 and 9.5 billion PBMCs per donor.

CD8 naive samples were CD45RO-negative cells positively selected for CCR7, giving a CD45RA+CCR7+ population that excluded TemRA cells. Healthy HIV-negative adults with no recently reported acute infections or vaccinations were included as donors. All donors were Caucasian adults living in Nashville, Tennessee, USA. Blood was obtained by leukapheresis, after which PBMCs were separated by Ficoll-Histopaque density gradient centrifugation and cryopreserved in liquid nitrogen vapor phase. Analytical flow cytometry was used to check the purity and quantity of each magnetically sorted T cell population. From each sorted fraction, genomic DNA was isolated and quantified by UV absorbance on a Nanodrop 2000c. Results the study describes overall, beyond this receptor: Sampling was restricted to blood, and TCR repertoires in tissue are likely to differ from TCR repertoires in blood. Even with the large sequencing depth, rarefaction of the sorted-subset datasets indicated that sequencing was incomplete. Pairwise subsampling indicated that sequencing depth was expected to affect the degree of clonotype sharing among donors. Compared with non-shared clonotypes, clonotypes shared by all four sorted-subset donors had higher generation probabilities. Naive subsets generally had larger estimated clonotype richness than memory subsets did. Because the study included a small number of donors, the genetic and exposure-history diversity represented was limited. When several donors were compared, the shared fraction of clonotypes was around 5.1% for naive CD4, roughly 3.4% for naive CD8, 2% to 2.5% for memory CD4, and roughly 0.4% for memory CD8.

Using the deep immunoSEQ assay, TCR CDR3 regions were amplified from genomic DNA by multiplex PCR. For each cell subset, the extracted genomic DNA was distributed evenly across all wells of several immunoSEQ 96-well plates, and each plate served as one replicate. For sorted subsets, each replicate PCR was loaded with roughly 190 ng genomic DNA, equivalent to 25,000 to 35,000 T cell genomes. Purified libraries were measured with a Qubit 3.0 fluorometer, size-checked on a Bioanalyzer 2100, and measured again with the KAPA Library Quantification kit. A separate single-read 150-cycle Illumina NextSeq 550 flow cell was used to sequence each immunoSEQ 96-well plate. Regarding the original processing steps: The immunoSEQ output contained only junctional sequences without quality scores, so filtering could not match that applied to full-length reads. Sequences were annotated with PyIR, a Python wrapper for IgBLAST v1.9, using IMGT germline references to assign V/J genes and CDR3. Reads were filtered out if the reads had weak V/J assignments (E-value above 1e-6), no CDR3, stop codons, out-of-frame junctions, or ambiguous translated residues. V3J clonotypes were defined as sequences sharing an identical inferred V gene, J gene, and CDR3 amino acid sequence. The percentage overlap between two repertoires was calculated by dividing the number of shared unique clonotypes by the size of the smaller repertoire. Repertoire richness was assessed with RTK rarefaction, the Chao1 estimator, and Recon v2.1 estimates of unobserved clonotypes. For all TCRbeta clonotypes obtained by the gDNA method from a few donors, generation probabilities were computed with OLGA. TCRdb provides this immuneACCESS table in a form limited to in-frame rearrangements. Some clones are lacking; in checked studies, under half of them reflect an unresolved V gene, and why the rest are absent is not known. V, J and clone size are those of that table, while D and trimming were read from the DNA. Here the sample has about 590,000 clones; around 95% occur a single time. Of the sample, about 0.11% is held by the ten largest clones.

With respect to this clone: This receptor's antigen is unknown. No much larger clonotype is one base removed from it; base qualities were not supplied.

V lost 1 base and J lost 2 bases, and the count of bases not matched to a germline gene is 3. Taken from cysteine to phenylalanine, the CDR3 has 15 residues. Here the CDR3 DNA is all that survives: 45 bases in frame from base 1. Sequences LNHDA (CDR1) and SQIVND (CDR2) are obtained from the germline V gene (reference sequence). The chain links TRBV19 with TRBJ2-7; TRBD2 agrees with 9 junctional bases. This receptor was taken from a woman under 40 in good health. Sequenced: naive CD8+ T cells sorted from blood. Taken with the paper, the label for cell subset or site translates to: CD45RA+CCR7+. The DNA sequence reads TGTGCCAGTAGTATAGCAGCGGGAGGACCCTACGAGCAGTACTTC. Its protein reads: CASSIAAGGPYEQYF.